This T cell receptor (beta chain) originates from a study of T cell changes during pregnancy in multiple sclerosis. V lost 0 bases and J lost 4, with 11 bases in between. The germline gives CDR1 KGHSY, CDR2 FQNENV. The CDR3 contains 15 residues. Measured with immunoSEQ multiplex PCR; TCRdb has only the in-frame clones, and not every one. This sample yields around 110,000 clones, of which less than 95% are seen a single time; roughly 0.78% belongs to the top ten. The chain couples TRBV16 to TRBJ2-3; TRBD2 might be the D (6 bases). This receptor was taken from a female donor in good health, enrolled as a control in a pregnancy study. The material was peripheral blood, obtained in the third trimester of pregnancy. The CDR3 DNA sequence: TGTGCCAGCAGCCAATCACGGGGGAGGTCAGATACGCAGTATTTT. Translated, it gives CASSQSRGRSDTQYF.